This paragraph reports one TCR beta chain. Its target antigen remains unknown. It has no much larger one-base neighbor in the sample; base qualities were not kept. The sample is drawn from a study of T-cell memory formation after mild COVID-19 (dated by TCRdb to about 2021). Background on the whole study: TCR sequence clusters from the two donors were found to be largely donor specific. T-cell clones expanding and contracting after mild COVID-19 in two donors were tracked by longitudinal TCRalpha and TCRbeta repertoire sequencing. The cohort was made up of two young adult volunteers, one female and one male, who were previously healthy. Study-wide findings and limitations: The detection of some responding clones in pre-infection memory suggests that pre-existing cross-reactive memory T cells joined the SARS-CoV-2 response. The study covered only a couple of mild cases, and larger cohorts including severe cases with pre-infection samples were considered necessary. SARS-CoV-2 specificity was not confirmed for the second-wave clones peaking on day 37. Contracting CD4+ clones were found mainly in CM and EM memory subsets, while CD8+ clones were enriched in EMRA. Clones contracting from day 15 to 85 had balanced CD4/CD8 phenotypes, while a second wave expanding from day 15 to 37 was biased towards CD4+.

Ficoll-Paque density gradient centrifugation was the method used to isolate PBMCs. TCRdb records Illumina NovaSeq 6000 as the sequencer. TCRalpha and TCRbeta cDNA libraries were constructed by 5'RACE with constant-segment primers, with sample barcodes and unique molecular identifiers being introduced. RNA was extracted from every sample with Trizol reagent. Libraries were amplified in two PCR steps, with a second sample barcode and Illumina TruSeq adapters added in the second step. Sequencing of libraries was performed on an Illumina NovaSeq with 2 x 150 bp paired-end reads. Turning to the authors' computational methods: With migec v1.2.7, reads were demultiplexed and then collapsed into UMI-guided consensus sequences. Using mixcr v2.1.11, UMI consensuses were aligned to TRA and TRB V and J templates and then assembled into clonotypes. Clonotypes were classified as expanded or contracted when called significant by both edgeR and NoisET, with noise models trained on biological replicates. edgeR calls used a false discovery rate-adjusted p below 0.01 and a log2 fold-change threshold of 1. As an exploratory analysis of dynamics, max-normalized trajectories of the 1000 most abundant clonotypes were examined by PCA with hierarchical clustering. Each responding clone was given a CD4 or CD8 phenotype based on the CD4+ and CD8+ repertoires, which had been sequenced separately. TCRdb reprocessed the public reads (quality trimming at Q25 with fastp, clone calling with MiXCR) and kept in-frame beta chains. Rows with one shared CDR3 protein collapse into an entry with the most common genes and DNA. These V and J calls originate from TCRdb's pipeline instead of the authors' own analysis. Across this sample there are more than 80,000 distinct CDR3 sequences, with about 15% seen only once. Of the sample, less than 35% falls within the top ten clones.

The CDR3 measures 16 amino acids from cysteine to phenylalanine. Only CDR3 DNA is held: 48 bases, read in frame from base 1. CDR1 and CDR2 (SGHRS, YFSETQ) derive from the germline V gene. Deletion took 0 bases off V and 1 base off J, with a span of 13 bases between the germline ends. The sequenced sample consisted of PBMCs or a T cell subset sorted from them (not recorded which). Rearrangement joined TRBV5-1 to TRBJ1-1, and perhaps TRBD1 as D gene, on 6 matching bases. This TCR was sampled from an adult woman who had mild COVID-19 (a few samples of this study predate the infection). The sample titles of this study are shuffled in the database, so cell type and time point are left out; the donor was told from shared clones. The nucleotide sequence reads as follows: TGCGCCAGCAGCTTGGTCAGGGGTGAAAAGAACACTGAAGCTTTCTTT. This gives the protein CASSLVRGEKNTEAFF.